Each of the 25 T cell receptor beta chains below was sequenced from the same sample in a study of ipilimumab plus nivolumab after autologous stem cell transplantation. TCRdb's table, derived via immunoSEQ multiplex PCR, lists solely in-frame clones and lacks some. The table has about 15,000 clones, 65% to 80% seen once; the top ten hold 35% to 40%. The input for sequencing was PBMCs, taken in a trial of ipilimumab plus nivolumab as post-transplant consolidation. These receptors originate from a male donor with diffuse large B-cell lymphoma.

This sequence joins TRBV7-9 and TRBJ2-1; no firm D call. Germline V gene data show CDR1 as SEHNR and CDR2 as FQNEAQ (reference sequence). The V end was cut by 0 bases, the J end by 7 bases, with 4 bases between. There are 12 residues in the CDR3. CDR3 sequence: CASSLASNEQFF. CDR3 sequence (DNA): TGTGCCAGCAGCTTAGCCTCGAATGAGCAGTTCTTC.

This rearrangement joins TRBV5-8 to TRBJ2-2, with a possible D match to TRBD1 (6 bases). The germline V gene has CDR1 SGHTS and CDR2 YDEGEE. The CDR3 sequence is 15 residues long. Trimming took off 5 bases at V and 1 base at J, with 12 bases between the two ends. This chain's CDR3 is CASSLRGGNTGELFF. The DNA for the CDR3 is TGTGCCAGCAGTCTGAGAGGGGGGAACACCGGGGAGCTGTTTTTT.

The V call is TRBV7-2, the J call TRBJ2-7; D ambiguous. This CDR3 contains 16 residues. Germline CDR1 is SGHTA and CDR2 is FQGNSA. The V end was cut by 2 bases, the J end by 2 bases, with 16 bases between. As DNA, the CDR3 is TGTGCCAGCAGCTTAAGAGTCGTGACTTCCGCCTACGAGCAGTACTTC. Translation gives CASSLRVVTSAYEQYF. Using reference TRBV7-2 and TRBJ2-7 for the parts outside the CDR3, the full variable domain is GAGVSQSPSNKVTEKGKDVELRCDPISGHTALYWYRQSLGQGLEFLIYFQGNSAPDKSGLPSDRFSAERTGGSVSTLTIQRTQQEDSAVYLCASSLRVVTSAYEQYFGPGTRLTVT.

The V and J genes are TRBV11-3 and TRBJ2-7; D tentatively reads TRBD1 or TRBD2 (5 bases each). This CDR3 region has 15 residues. V was shortened by 5 bases and J by 6 bases, with 20 bases between the two germline ends. Per the germline V gene, CDR1 is SGHNT and CDR2 is YENEEA. CDR3 loop: CASSLTGAVVSEQYF. The DNA of the CDR3 is TGTGCCAGCAGCCTTACCGGGGCCGTAGTAAGCGAGCAGTACTTC. The full variable domain, in which reference TRBV11-3 and TRBJ2-7 provide the parts outside the CDR3, is EAGVVQSPRYKIIEKKQPVAFWCNPISGHNTLYWYLQNLGQGPELLIRYENEEAVDDSQLPKDRFSAERLKGVDSTLKIQPAELGDSAVYLCASSLTGAVVSEQYFGPGTRLTVT.

The chain combines TRBV9 with TRBJ1-2; 9 positions match TRBD1. The germline CDR1 and CDR2 sequences are SGDLS and YYNGEE. The CDR3 runs to 16 residues. Trimming took 4 bases from V and 8 from J; bases not matched to a gene: 15. The CDR3 DNA follows: TGTGCCAGCAGCACTCCTGGACAGGGGTTAAAAGGGGGCTACACCTTC. Its translation: CASSTPGQGLKGGYTF.

This chain joins TRBV29-1 and TRBJ1-1; no definite D call. This CDR3 has 15 amino acids. CDR1 SQVTM and CDR2 ANQGSEA come from the germline V gene. Trimming stripped 2 bases from V and 0 bases from J, with 13 bases between. The CDR3 spells CSVENDRTVNTEAFF. In DNA form, the CDR3 reads TGCAGCGTTGAAAATGATAGGACGGTGAACACTGAAGCTTTCTTT.

The V and J genes are TRBV2 and TRBJ1-2; 7 bases match TRBD1. V gave up 5 bases and J gave up 6 bases; unmatched junction bases: 6. The CDR3 contains 13 residues. Germline assignment: CDR1 SNHLY and CDR2 FYNNEI. CDR3 sequence reads: CASSSQGSDGYTF. The CDR3 nucleotides are TGTGCCAGCAGTTCACAGGGGTCCGATGGCTACACCTTC.

V usage is TRBV30 and J usage is TRBJ1-6, with TRBD1 matching 12 bases. With V trimmed by 4 bases and J by 10 bases, 8 bases remained unmatched. Germline CDR1 GTSNPN, CDR2 SVGIG (reference sequence). CDR3 length: 15 amino acids. The CDR3 DNA is TGTGCCTGGACCGAAGGAGGGACAGGGGGCTCACCCCTCCACTTT. Its translation: CAWTEGGTGGSPLHF. Full variable domain (remainder filled in from reference TRBV30 and TRBJ1-6): SQTIHQWPATLVQPVGSPLSLECTVEGTSNPNLYWYRQAAGRGLQLLFYSVGIGQISSEVPQNLSASRPQDRQFILSSKKLLLSDSGFYLCAWTEGGTGGSPLHFGNGTRLTVT.

V and J are TRBV30 and TRBJ2-7; D call uncertain. CDR1 and CDR2 from the germline V gene are GTSNPN and SVGIG (reference sequence). The CDR3 is 12 amino acids. V was shortened by 3 bases and J by 2 bases, with 8 bases between the two germline ends. The CDR3 nucleotides read TGTGCCTGGAGAGCAGGAGCCTACGAGCAGTACTTC. Translating gives CAWRAGAYEQYF.

This clone was picked up one time. V is TRBV5-6 and J is TRBJ1-1, with D possibly being TRBD1 (6 bases). This CDR3 contains 15 residues. V lost 4 bases and J lost 4, with 17 bases in between. Germline values: CDR1 SGHDT, CDR2 YYEEEE. The CDR3, as DNA: TGTGCCAGCAGCCCGGGGGCCCCGGGGGTCACTGAAGCTTTCTTT. Its translation: CASSPGAPGVTEAFF.

This clone was detected only a few times. The V and J genes are TRBV5-4 and TRBJ1-2, with D possibly matching TRBD1 (5 bases). The CDR3 loop spans 16 amino acids. Germline V CDR1 and CDR2: SGHNT, YYREEE (reference sequence). The V and J ends lost 4 bases and 5 bases respectively, with 21 bases between them. The CDR3 loop reads CASSPTRGGAGYGYTF. CDR3 DNA sequence: TGTGCCAGCAGCCCTACCCGGGGCGGGGCGGGATATGGCTACACCTTC. Together with reference TRBV5-4 and TRBJ1-2, the CDR3 gives the full variable domain: ETGVTQSPTHLIKTRGQQVTLRCSSQSGHNTVSWYQQALGQGPQFIFQYYREEENGRGNFPPRFSGLQFPNYSSELNVNALELDDSALYLCASSPTRGGAGYGYTFGSGTRLTVV.

This chain links TRBV9 with TRBJ2-3; a weak D match, TRBD1 (6 bases). Looked up from germline, CDR1 is SGDLS and CDR2 is YYNGEE. The CDR3 length is 15 residues. Trimming took off 2 bases at V and 0 bases at J, with 10 bases between the two ends. CDR3 residues: CASSVRQASTDTQYF. In DNA form, the CDR3 reads TGTGCCAGCAGCGTGAGACAGGCTAGCACAGATACGCAGTATTTT.

The V gene is TRBV30, the J gene TRBJ2-7; D not certain. The ends were cut back, 0 bases at V and 2 bases at J, with 8 bases in the middle. The CDR3 covers 13 residues. CDR1 and CDR2 (germline): GTSNPN, SVGIG (reference sequence). Here the CDR3 reads CAWSVWGTYEQYF. In nucleotides, the CDR3 is TGTGCCTGGAGTGTATGGGGTACCTACGAGCAGTACTTC.

This sequence joins TRBV19 and TRBJ2-3; a possible D gene is TRBD1 (6 bases). The V end lost 1 base, the J end lost 4 bases, and 9 bases lay between the germline ends. Germline values: CDR1 LNHDA, CDR2 SQIVND (reference sequence). This CDR3 is 14 amino acids long. The CDR3 sequence is CASSIGQGPDTQYF. DNA of the CDR3: TGTGCCAGTAGTATAGGGCAGGGGCCAGATACGCAGTATTTT.

The chain joins TRBV13 to TRBJ1-3; 7 nucleotides align to TRBD1. V dropped 4 bases and J dropped 7; count of bases not matched to a gene: 7. CDR1 and CDR2 (germline): PRHDT, FYEKMQ (reference sequence). CDR3 size: 14 residues. The CDR3 DNA follows: TGTGCCAGCAGCTCGCGACAGGGTGGCAACACCATATATTTT. Its protein product is CASSSRQGGNTIYF.

The V gene is TRBV27, the J gene TRBJ2-7; TRBD1 matches 8 bases. After removal of 8 bases from V and 6 bases from J, the junction contained 9 bases not matched to a gene. This CDR3 has 13 amino acids. Germline loops: CDR1 MNHEY, CDR2 SMNVEV (reference sequence). The CDR3 nucleotides read TGTGCCAGCTCCGGGACAGGTACTTCCGAGCAGTACTTC. Amino acid sequence: CASSGTGTSEQYF.

CDR3 region: CASSPWTGLMNTEAFF. The CDR3 bases are TGTGCCAGCAGCCCTTGGACAGGTTTAATGAACACTGAAGCTTTCTTT. The rearrangement joins TRBV9 to TRBJ1-1; 7 bases match TRBD1. Trimming took 4 bases from V and 0 from J; bases not matched to a gene: 9. Germline-derived CDR1 and CDR2 are SGDLS and YYNGEE. CDR3 length: 16 amino acids.

This clone was observed a single time. The chain is built from TRBV5-1 and TRBJ2-1; 9 bases are shared with TRBD1. Germline V lookup: CDR1 SGHRS, CDR2 YFSETQ. The CDR3 consists of 16 residues. V lost 0 bases and J lost 5; bases outside the gene matches: 6. This chain's CDR3 is CASSLATGGKDNEQFF. The CDR3 nucleotides read TGCGCCAGCAGCTTGGCCACAGGGGGCAAGGACAATGAGCAGTTCTTC.

The rearrangement joins TRBV5-1 to TRBJ2-5; TRBD2 aligns across 8 bases. Trimming took 1 base from V and 5 from J; bases not matched to a gene: 4. CDR1 SGHRS and CDR2 YFSETQ come from the germline V gene. The CDR3 runs to 14 residues. The CDR3 loop is CASSLIAGLETQYF. For the CDR3, the DNA is TGCGCCAGCAGCTTGATAGCGGGATTGGAGACCCAGTACTTC.

The chain combines TRBV9 with TRBJ1-2, with D unclear. This CDR3 has 14 residues. The V gene lost 3 bases and the J gene lost 7 bases, with 16 bases spanning the gap. Germline V gene data show CDR1 as SGDLS and CDR2 as YYNGEE. The CDR3 loop is CASSARTAISGYTF. CDR3 nucleotide sequence: TGTGCCAGCAGCGCGAGGACCGCGATAAGTGGCTACACCTTC.

The CDR3 coding sequence is TGCGCCAGCAGCGCCGGGACAGGGAGTATGGAGCCCCAGCATTTT. It specifies CASSAGTGSMEPQHF. The chain links TRBV5-1 to TRBJ1-5, with 9 bases fitting TRBD1. CDR1 SGHRS and CDR2 YFSETQ come from the germline V gene. CDR3 length equals 15 residues. J was trimmed by 8 bases and V by 4 bases; bases with no gene match: 10. The full variable domain, with the rest looked up from reference TRBV5-1 and TRBJ1-5, is KAGVTQTPRYLIKTRGQQVTLSCSPISGHRSVSWYQQTPGQGLQFLFEYFSETQRNKGNFPGRFSGRQFSNSRSEMNVSTLELGDSALYLCASSAGTGSMEPQHFGDGTRLSIL.

The CDR3 loop reads CASMGPTSGDNEQFF. The CDR3 bases are TGTGCCAGTATGGGCCCGACTAGCGGGGACAATGAGCAGTTCTTC. The J gene is TRBJ2-1, the V gene TRBV19, with 11 bases matching TRBD2. This CDR3 contains 15 residues. The germline gives CDR1 LNHDA, CDR2 SQIVND (reference sequence). After removal of 7 bases from V and 5 bases from J, the junction contained 7 bases not matched to a gene.

This clone was seen a handful of times. V and J are TRBV9 and TRBJ1-6; D may be TRBD1 (6 bases). CDR1 and CDR2 from the germline V gene are SGDLS and YYNGEE. Trimming took off 2 bases at V and 13 bases at J, with 10 bases between the two ends. The CDR3 is made up of 12 amino acids. The CDR3 sequence: CASSVGQPPLHF. CDR3 coding DNA: TGTGCCAGCAGCGTTGGACAGCCGCCCCTCCACTTT.

The count of this clone is one. The rearrangement uses TRBV2 and TRBJ1-3; D remains ambiguous. V gave up 2 bases and J gave up 1 base, with 6 bases separating them. Germline values: CDR1 SNHLY, CDR2 FYNNEI. The CDR3 is made up of 14 amino acids. CDR3 region: CASSEPRSGNTIYF. The CDR3 DNA is TGTGCCAGCAGTGAACCGAGATCTGGAAACACCATATATTTT.

The V call is TRBV19, the J call TRBJ1-6; D uncertain. This CDR3 has 14 amino acids. CDR1 is LNHDA and CDR2 is SQIVND in the germline V gene (reference sequence). V lost 3 bases to trimming and J lost 9 bases, with 12 bases between them. In DNA, the CDR3 is TGTGCCAGTAGTATGTACGGAGGGAGTTCACCCCTCCACTTT. It specifies CASSMYGGSSPLHF.